These 9 T cell receptor beta chains were all obtained from the same sample, sequenced in a study of patients and donors after allogeneic stem cell transplantation. TCRdb reanalysed the RT-PCR reads using MiXCR and keeps one entry per CDR3 protein. The sample gives 150,000 to 200,000 distinct CDR3 sequences, nearly 25% of which show up once; approximately 26% is in the top ten. Source material: blood, either unsorted or a sorted T cell fraction (not recorded which). The receptors here all came from a human donor who was either an allogeneic HSCT recipient or a stem cell or donor lymphocyte infusion donor (not recorded which). It is not recorded whose cells these are; they may come from a transplant donor.

The chain employs TRBV5-6 and TRBJ2-1; D perhaps matches TRBD2 (6 bases). CDR3 length: 13 amino acids. The germline gives CDR1 SGHDT, CDR2 YYEEEE. The CDR3 nucleotides read TGTGTCACCGGGACTCCCACCTACAATGAGCAGTTCTTC. It specifies CVTGTPTYNEQFF. Complete variable domain (other parts from reference TRBV5-6 and TRBJ2-1): DAGVTQSPTHLIKTRGQQVTLRCSPKSGHDTVSWYQQALGQGPQFIFQYYEEEERQRGNFPDRFSGHQFPNYSSELNVNALLLGDSALYLCVTGTPTYNEQFFGPGTRLTVL.

The chain employs TRBV11-3 and TRBJ2-1; the D is unclear. V was clipped by 5 bases and J by 3 bases, with 20 bases between them. CDR3 length: 17 amino acids. Germline V gene sequence: CDR1 SGHNT, CDR2 YENEEA. The CDR3 protein is CASSPVTLWARYNEQFF. The CDR3 DNA sequence: TGTGCCAGCAGCCCAGTAACCCTCTGGGCACGCTACAATGAGCAGTTCTTC.

This clonotype was detected a few times. The chain recombines TRBV3-1 with TRBJ1-5; a possible D gene is TRBD1 (6 bases). Per germline, CDR1 LGHDT and CDR2 YNNKEL (reference sequence). V was clipped by 3 bases and J by 5 bases, with 8 bases between them. The CDR3 sequence is 13 residues long. The CDR3 DNA is TGTGCCAGCAGCCAGTCAGGGGATCAGCCCCAGCATTTT. It specifies CASSQSGDQPQHF.

In its sample, this clonotype was seen many times. V usage is TRBV5-1 and J usage is TRBJ1-1; D might be TRBD1 (5 bases). The germline CDR1 and CDR2 sequences are SGHRS and YFSETQ. The CDR3 has 15 amino acids. Trimming pared 0 bases from V and 2 bases from J, leaving 11 bases between. The CDR3 DNA sequence: TGCGCCAGCAGCTTGGCCCGGGGACTCAACACTGAAGCTTTCTTT. This gives the protein CASSLARGLNTEAFF.

This clonotype was recorded many times. The chain joins TRBV11-2 to TRBJ1-5; D may be TRBD1 (5 bases). V dropped 1 base and J dropped 0 bases, with 7 bases sitting between them. The CDR3 contains 15 residues. The V gene's germline CDR1 is SGHAT and CDR2 FQNNGV. Here the CDR3 reads CASSLAGYSNQPQHF. In DNA, the CDR3 is TGTGCCAGCAGCTTAGCAGGGTATAGCAATCAGCCCCAGCATTTT.

The CDR3 nucleotides read TGTGCCAGCAGCTTAGATCGGCAGGGTGGCCAGCCCCAGCATTTT. Its protein is CASSLDRQGGQPQHF. V gene TRBV7-9 combines with J gene TRBJ1-5, with D perhaps matching TRBD1 (5 bases). In germline, CDR1 is SEHNR, CDR2 FQNEAQ (reference sequence). The length of the CDR3 is 15 residues. The germline V and J ends were trimmed by 1 base and 7 bases, with 14 bases remaining between them.

The chain is built from TRBV10-3 and TRBJ2-1; D is unresolved. This CDR3 is 14 amino acids long. Germline loops: CDR1 ENHRY, CDR2 SYGVKD. Trimming removed 4 bases from V and 6 bases from J, with 13 bases in between. DNA of the CDR3: TGTGCCATCAGTGCGGTCAGTGGCGGCAATGAGCAGTTCTTC. As protein: CAISAVSGGNEQFF.

The sample holds one count of this clonotype. The V call is TRBV12-3 or TRBV12-4, the J call TRBJ2-1; 9 bases map to TRBD1. V gave up 5 bases and J gave up 7 bases; unmatched junction bases: 9. This CDR3 spans 15 amino acids. CDR3 in amino acids: CASSLPGQGGNEQFF. CDR3 coding DNA: TGTGCCAGCAGTCTACCGGGACAGGGTGGGAATGAGCAGTTCTTC.

This clonotype was seen a few times. The chain carries TRBV14 and TRBJ2-7; D gene unclear. Germline V lookup: CDR1 SGHDN, CDR2 FVKESK. The CDR3 contains 16 residues. V lost 2 bases and J 2 bases, leaving 16 bases between the germline ends. The CDR3 DNA reads as TGTGCCAGCAGCCAAATGACGACGGGTTCTACCTACGAGCAGTACTTC. This translates into CASSQMTTGSTYEQYF.